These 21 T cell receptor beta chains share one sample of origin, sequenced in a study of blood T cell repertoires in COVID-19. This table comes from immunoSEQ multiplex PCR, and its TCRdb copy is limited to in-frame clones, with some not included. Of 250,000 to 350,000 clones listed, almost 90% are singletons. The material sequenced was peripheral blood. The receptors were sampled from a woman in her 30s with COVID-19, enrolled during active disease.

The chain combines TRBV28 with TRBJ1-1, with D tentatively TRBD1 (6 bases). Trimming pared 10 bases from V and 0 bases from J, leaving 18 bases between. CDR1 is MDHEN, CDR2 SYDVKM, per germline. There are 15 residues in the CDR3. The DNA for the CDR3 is TGTGCCATCAACCCAACGGACAGATTGAACACTGAAGCTTTCTTT. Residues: CAINPTDRLNTEAFF.

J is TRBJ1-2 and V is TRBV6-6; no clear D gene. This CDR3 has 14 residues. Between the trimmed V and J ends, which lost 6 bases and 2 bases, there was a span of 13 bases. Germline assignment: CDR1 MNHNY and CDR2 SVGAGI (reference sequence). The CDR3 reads CASRTDGKNYGYTF. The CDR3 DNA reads TGTGCCAGCAGAACGGACGGGAAAAACTATGGCTACACCTTC.

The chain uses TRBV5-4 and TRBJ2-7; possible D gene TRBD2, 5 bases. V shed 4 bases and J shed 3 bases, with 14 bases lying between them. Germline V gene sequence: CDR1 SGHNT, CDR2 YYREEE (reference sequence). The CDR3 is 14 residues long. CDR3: CASSPEVANYEQYF. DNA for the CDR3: TGTGCCAGCAGCCCCGAGGTAGCGAACTACGAGCAGTACTTC.

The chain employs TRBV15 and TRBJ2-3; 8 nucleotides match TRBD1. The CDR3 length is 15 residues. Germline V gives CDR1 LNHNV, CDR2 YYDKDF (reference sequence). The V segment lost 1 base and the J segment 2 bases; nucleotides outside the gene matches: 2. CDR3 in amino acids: CATSRGTGITDTQYF. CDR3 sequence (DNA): TGTGCCACCAGCAGAGGGACAGGGATCACAGATACGCAGTATTTT. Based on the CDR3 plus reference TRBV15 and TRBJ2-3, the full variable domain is DAMVIQNPRYQVTQFGKPVTLSCSQTLNHNVMYWYQQKSSQAPKLLFHYYDKDFNNEADTPDNFQSRRPNTSFCFLDIRSPGLGDTAMYLCATSRGTGITDTQYFGPGTRLTVL.

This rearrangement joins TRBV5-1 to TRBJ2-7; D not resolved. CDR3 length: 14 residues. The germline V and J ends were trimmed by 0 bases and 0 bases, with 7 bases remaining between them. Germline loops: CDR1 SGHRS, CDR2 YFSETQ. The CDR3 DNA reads TGCGCCAGCAGCTTGGCAGGTCGCTCCTACGAGCAGTACTTC. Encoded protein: CASSLAGRSYEQYF.

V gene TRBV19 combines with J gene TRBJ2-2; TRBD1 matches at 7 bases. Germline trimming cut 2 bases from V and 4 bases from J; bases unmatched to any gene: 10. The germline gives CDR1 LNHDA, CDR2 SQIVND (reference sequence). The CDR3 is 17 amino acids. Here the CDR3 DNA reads TGTGCCAGTAGTATAAGAGGACAGGCACCGGGCACCGGGGAGCTGTTTTTT. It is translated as CASSIRGQAPGTGELFF.

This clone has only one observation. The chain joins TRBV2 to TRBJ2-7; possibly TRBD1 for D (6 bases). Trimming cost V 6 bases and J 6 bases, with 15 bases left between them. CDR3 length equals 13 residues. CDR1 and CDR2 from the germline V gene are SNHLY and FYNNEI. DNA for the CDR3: TGTGCCAGCAGCCCCAAACTCAGGGGCGAGCAGTACTTC. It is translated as CASSPKLRGEQYF.

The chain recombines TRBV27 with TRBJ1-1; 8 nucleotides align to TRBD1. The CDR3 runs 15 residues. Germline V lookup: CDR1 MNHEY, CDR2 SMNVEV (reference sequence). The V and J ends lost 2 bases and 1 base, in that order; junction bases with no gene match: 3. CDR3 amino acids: CASSLQGQANTEAFF. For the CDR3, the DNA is TGTGCCAGCAGTTTACAGGGACAGGCGAACACTGAAGCTTTCTTT.

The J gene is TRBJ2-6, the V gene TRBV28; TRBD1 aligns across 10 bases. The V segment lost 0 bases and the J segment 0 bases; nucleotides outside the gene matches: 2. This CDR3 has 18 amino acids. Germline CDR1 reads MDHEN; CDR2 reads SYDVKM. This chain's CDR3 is CASSLWTGGGSGANVLTF. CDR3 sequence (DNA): TGTGCCAGCAGTTTATGGACAGGGGGCGGCTCTGGGGCCAACGTCCTGACTTTC. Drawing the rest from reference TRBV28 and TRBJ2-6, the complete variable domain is DVKVTQSSRYLVKRTGEKVFLECVQDMDHENMFWYRQDPGLGLRLIYFSYDVKMKEKGDIPEGYSVSREKKERFSLILESASTNQTSMYLCASSLWTGGGSGANVLTFGAGSRLTVL.

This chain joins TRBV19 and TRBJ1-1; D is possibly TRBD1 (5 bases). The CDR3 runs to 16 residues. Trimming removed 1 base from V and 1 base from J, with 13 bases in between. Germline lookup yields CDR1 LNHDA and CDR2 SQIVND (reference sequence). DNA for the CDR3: TGTGCCAGTAGTATAGGGGGGGATGTAGGGAACACTGAAGCTTTCTTT. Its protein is CASSIGGDVGNTEAFF.

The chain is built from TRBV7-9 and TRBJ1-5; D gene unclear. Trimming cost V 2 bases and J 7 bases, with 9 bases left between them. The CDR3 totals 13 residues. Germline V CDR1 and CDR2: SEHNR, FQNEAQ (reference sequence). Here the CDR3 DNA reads TGTGCCAGCAGCTTATCACTAGAACAGCCCCAGCATTTT. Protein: CASSLSLEQPQHF.

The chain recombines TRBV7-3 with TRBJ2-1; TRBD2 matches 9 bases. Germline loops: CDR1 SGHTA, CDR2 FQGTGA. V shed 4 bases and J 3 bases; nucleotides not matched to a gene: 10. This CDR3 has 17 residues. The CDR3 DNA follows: TGTGCCAGCAGCTCGAGCGTGGCAGCGGGAGGCTACAATGAGCAGTTCTTC. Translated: CASSSSVAAGGYNEQFF.

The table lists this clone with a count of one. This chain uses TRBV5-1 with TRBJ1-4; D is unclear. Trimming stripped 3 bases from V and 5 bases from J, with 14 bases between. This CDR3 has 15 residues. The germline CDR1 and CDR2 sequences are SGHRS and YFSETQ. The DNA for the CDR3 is TGCGCCAGCAGCTCCCTGAGCACCGAAAATGAAAAACTGTTTTTT. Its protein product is CASSSLSTENEKLFF.

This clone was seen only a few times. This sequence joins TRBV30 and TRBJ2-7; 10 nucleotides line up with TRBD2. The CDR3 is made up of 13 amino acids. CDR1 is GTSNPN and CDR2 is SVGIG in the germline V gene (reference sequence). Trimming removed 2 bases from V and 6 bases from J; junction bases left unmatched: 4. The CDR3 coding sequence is TGTGCCTGGAGTCTAGCGGGAGTTGGCGAGCAGTACTTC. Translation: CAWSLAGVGEQYF. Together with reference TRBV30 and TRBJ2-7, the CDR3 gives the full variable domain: SQTIHQWPATLVQPVGSPLSLECTVEGTSNPNLYWYRQAAGRGLQLLFYSVGIGQISSEVPQNLSASRPQDRQFILSSKKLLLSDSGFYLCAWSLAGVGEQYFGPGTRLTVT.

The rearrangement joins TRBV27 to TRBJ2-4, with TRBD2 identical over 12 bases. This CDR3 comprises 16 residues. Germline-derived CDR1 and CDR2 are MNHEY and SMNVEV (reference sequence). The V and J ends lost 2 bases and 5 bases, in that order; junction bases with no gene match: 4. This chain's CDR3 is CASSLRSSGRENIQYF. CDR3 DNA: TGTGCCAGCAGTTTAAGGTCTAGCGGGAGGGAAAACATTCAGTACTTC.

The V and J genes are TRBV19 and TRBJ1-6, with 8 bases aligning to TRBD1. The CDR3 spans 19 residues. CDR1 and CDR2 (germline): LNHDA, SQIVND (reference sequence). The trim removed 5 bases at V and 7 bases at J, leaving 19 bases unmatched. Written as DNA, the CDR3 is TGTGCCAGTAGTCCTCCAGGGGGCGCGAACTTTCCGCGAAATTCACCCCTCCACTTT. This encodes CASSPPGGANFPRNSPLHF. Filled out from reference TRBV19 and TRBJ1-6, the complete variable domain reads DGGITQSPKYLFRKEGQNVTLSCEQNLNHDAMYWYRQDPGQGLRLIYYSQIVNDFQKGDIAEGYSVSREKKESFPLTVTSAQKNPTAFYLCASSPPGGANFPRNSPLHFGNGTRLTVT.

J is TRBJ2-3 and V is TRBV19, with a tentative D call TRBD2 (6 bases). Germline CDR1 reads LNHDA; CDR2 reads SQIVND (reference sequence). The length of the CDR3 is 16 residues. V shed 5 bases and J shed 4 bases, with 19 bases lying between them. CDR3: CASSAQRDFGADTQYF. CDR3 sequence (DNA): TGTGCCAGTAGTGCCCAGAGGGACTTCGGCGCAGATACGCAGTATTTT.

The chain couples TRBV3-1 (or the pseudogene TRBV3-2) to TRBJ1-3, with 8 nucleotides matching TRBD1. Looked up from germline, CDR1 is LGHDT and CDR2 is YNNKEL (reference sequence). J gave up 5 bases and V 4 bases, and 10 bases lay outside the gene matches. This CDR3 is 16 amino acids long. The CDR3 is CASSPRLAGGRNTIYF. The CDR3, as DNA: TGTGCCAGCAGCCCCCGGTTAGCAGGGGGCAGAAACACCATATATTTT.

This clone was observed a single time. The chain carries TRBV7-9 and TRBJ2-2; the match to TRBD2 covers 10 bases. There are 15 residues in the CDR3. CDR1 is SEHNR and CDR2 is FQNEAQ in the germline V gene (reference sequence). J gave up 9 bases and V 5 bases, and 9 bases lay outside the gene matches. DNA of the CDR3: TGTGCCAGCAGCCCTGGGCTAGCGGGAGAACGGGAGCTGTTTTTT. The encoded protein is CASSPGLAGERELFF.

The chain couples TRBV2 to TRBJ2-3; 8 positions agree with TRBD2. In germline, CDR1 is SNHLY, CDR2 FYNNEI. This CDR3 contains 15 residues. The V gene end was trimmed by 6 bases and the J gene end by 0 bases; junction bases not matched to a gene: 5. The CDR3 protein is CASRVSGTSTDTQYF. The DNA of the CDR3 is TGTGCCAGCAGGGTTAGCGGGACTAGCACAGATACGCAGTATTTT.

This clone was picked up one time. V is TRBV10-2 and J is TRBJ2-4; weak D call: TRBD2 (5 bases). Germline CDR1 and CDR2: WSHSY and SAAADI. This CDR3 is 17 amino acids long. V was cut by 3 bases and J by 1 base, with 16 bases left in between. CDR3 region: CASSETMASWAKNIQYF. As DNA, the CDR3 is TGCGCCAGCAGTGAAACGATGGCTAGCTGGGCCAAAAACATTCAGTACTTC.